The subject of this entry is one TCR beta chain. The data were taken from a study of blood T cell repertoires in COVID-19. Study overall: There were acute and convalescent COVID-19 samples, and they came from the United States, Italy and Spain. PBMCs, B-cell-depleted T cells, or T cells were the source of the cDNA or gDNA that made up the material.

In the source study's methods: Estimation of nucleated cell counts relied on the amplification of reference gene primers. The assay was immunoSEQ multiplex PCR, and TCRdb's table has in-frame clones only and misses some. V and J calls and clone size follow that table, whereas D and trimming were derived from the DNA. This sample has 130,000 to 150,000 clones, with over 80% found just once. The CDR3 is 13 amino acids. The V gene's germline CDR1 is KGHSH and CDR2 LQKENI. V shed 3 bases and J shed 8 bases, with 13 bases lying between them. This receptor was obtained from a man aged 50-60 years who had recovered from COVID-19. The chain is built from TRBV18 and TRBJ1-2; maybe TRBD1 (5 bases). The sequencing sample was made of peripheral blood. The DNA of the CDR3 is TGTGCCAGCTCACCCAGGGAGGTACGAGGCTACACCTTC. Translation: CASSPREVRGYTF.